The 2 T cell receptor beta chains given below trace back to one sample, sequenced in a study of cytomegalovirus exposure and HLA in healthy donors. Vbeta (60) and Jbeta (13) primers were used in the PCR. The table came from immunoSEQ multiplex PCR; TCRdb's copy has only in-frame clones and leaves some out. The sample records around 91,000 clones, around 64% being singletons. The sequencing sample was made of PBMCs. The receptors were sampled from a man in his 60s in good health and CMV-seronegative.

The chain uses TRBV5-5 and TRBJ2-7; 12 bases match TRBD2. V was clipped by 5 bases and J by 5 bases; unmatched bases: 8. Germline-derived CDR1 and CDR2 are SGHKS and YYEKEE (reference sequence). The CDR3 has 15 residues. The CDR3 spells CASRSGLAGIHEQYF. DNA of the CDR3: TGTGCCAGCAGATCCGGACTAGCGGGAATTCACGAGCAGTACTTC.

The sample holds one count of this clone. The V and J genes are TRBV5-6 and TRBJ2-4; 7 bases are a match to TRBD1. The CDR3 consists of 18 residues. After removal of 0 bases from V and 0 bases from J, the junction contained 9 bases not matched to a gene. CDR1 is SGHDT and CDR2 is YYEEEE in the germline V gene. DNA for the CDR3: TGTGCCAGCAGCTTGGCCCTCGATAACAGGGGAGCCAAAAACATTCAGTACTTC. Translation gives CASSLALDNRGAKNIQYF.